These T cell receptor beta chains were read from a single sample in a study of identical twins. TCRdb itself ran the 5' RACE reads through MiXCR, one entry per CDR3 protein. This sample has about 530,000 distinct CDR3 sequences; around 15% occur once, and the top ten carry less than 0.5%. This sample also belongs to another study, concerning yellow fever vaccine responses in identical twins.

Sequencing was performed on CD4+ T cells sorted from blood. The receptors were gathered from a woman in her late teens or twenties in good health. CDR3s include the opening cysteine and the closing phenylalanine or tryptophan. D genes are given only for firm matches. Rows give clone size only sometimes, using once, few, many, or a class for an expanded clone.

>TRBJ2-5|-|TRBD1|TRBV29-1
CSGQGWQETQYF
TGCAGCGGACAGGGTTGGCAAGAGACCCAGTACTTC
>TRBJ2-5|-|-|TRBV20-1
CSASRSGLSQETQYF
TGCAGTGCTAGTAGGAGCGGGCTAAGTCAAGAGACCCAGTACTTC
>TRBJ2-2|few|-|TRBV7-9
CASSLRIRQENTGELFF
TGTGCCAGCAGCTTACGAATCCGACAGGAGAACACCGGGGAGCTGTTTTTT
>TRBJ1-5|-|-|TRBV7-9
CASSLASSNQPQHF
TGTGCCAGCAGCTTAGCCAGTAGCAATCAGCCCCAGCATTTT
>TRBJ2-1|-|TRBD2|TRBV12-3/TRBV12-4
CASSFLAGSEQFF
TGTGCCAGCAGTTTTTTAGCGGGTAGTGAGCAGTTCTTC
>TRBJ2-7|few|-|TRBV12-3/TRBV12-4
CASSLSRGAPYEQYF
TGTGCCAGCAGTTTAAGCCGGGGGGCGCCCTACGAGCAGTACTTC
>TRBJ1-6|-|-|TRBV28
CASSPRSSSYNSPLHF
TGTGCCAGCAGTCCTCGGTCAAGCTCCTATAATTCACCCCTCCACTTT
>TRBJ1-1|once|-|TRBV5-6
CASSLAGWDTEAFF
TGTGCCAGCAGCTTGGCCGGTTGGGACACTGAAGCTTTCTTT
>TRBJ2-7|-|TRBD2|TRBV10-3
CAISDITSVTYEQYF
TGTGCCATCAGTGATATAACTAGCGTTACCTACGAGCAGTACTTC
>TRBJ2-1|-|-|TRBV4-1
CASSPGRVSSYNEQFF
TGCGCCAGCAGTCCTGGGCGAGTAAGCTCCTACAATGAGCAGTTCTTC
>TRBJ1-1|many|-|TRBV6-1
CASSPRRGNTEAFF
TGTGCCAGCAGCCCCCGCAGGGGGAACACTGAAGCTTTCTTT
>TRBJ2-5|-|TRBD2|TRBV20-1
CSARWSSGGRETQYF
TGCAGTGCTAGATGGTCTAGCGGGGGTAGGGAGACCCAGTACTTC
>TRBJ2-7|few|TRBD2|TRBV6-1
CASSDFGLAGGEQYF
TGTGCCAGCAGCGACTTTGGACTAGCGGGAGGGGAGCAGTACTTC
>TRBJ2-3|many|-|TRBV5-1
CASSPDTSTDTQYF
TGCGCCAGCAGCCCGGATACATCGACAGATACGCAGTATTTT
>TRBJ1-2|-|-|TRBV12-3/TRBV12-4
CASIPMGGGNYGYTF
TGTGCCAGCATCCCAATGGGGGGAGGGAACTATGGCTACACCTTC
>TRBJ1-3|few|TRBD1|TRBV7-9
CASSLGQSSGNTIYF
TGTGCCAGCAGCTTGGGACAGAGCTCTGGAAACACCATATATTTT
>TRBJ2-1|few|-|TRBV10-3
CAISGRAVVSYNEQFF
TGTGCCATCAGTGGTAGAGCGGTAGTCTCCTACAATGAGCAGTTCTTC
>TRBJ2-3|few|TRBD2|TRBV24-1
CATSVASGRAFTDTQYF
TGTGCCACCAGTGTGGCTAGCGGGAGGGCCTTCACAGATACGCAGTATTTT
>TRBJ2-7|few|-|TRBV10-3
CAISESRASEQYF
TGTGCCATCAGTGAGTCGAGGGCCAGCGAGCAGTACTTC
>TRBJ2-2|once|TRBD2|TRBV12-3/TRBV12-4
CASSLRGESGELFF
TGTGCCAGCAGTTTGCGGGGGGAGTCCGGGGAGCTGTTTTTT
>TRBJ2-1|few|-|TRBV6-5
CASSYSRWNNEQFF
TGTGCCAGCAGTTACTCCCGATGGAACAATGAGCAGTTCTTC
>TRBJ1-2|few|TRBD1|TRBV11-2
CASSLDLDRGLRGYTF
TGTGCCAGCAGCTTAGATCTCGACAGGGGGCTGCGGGGCTACACCTTC